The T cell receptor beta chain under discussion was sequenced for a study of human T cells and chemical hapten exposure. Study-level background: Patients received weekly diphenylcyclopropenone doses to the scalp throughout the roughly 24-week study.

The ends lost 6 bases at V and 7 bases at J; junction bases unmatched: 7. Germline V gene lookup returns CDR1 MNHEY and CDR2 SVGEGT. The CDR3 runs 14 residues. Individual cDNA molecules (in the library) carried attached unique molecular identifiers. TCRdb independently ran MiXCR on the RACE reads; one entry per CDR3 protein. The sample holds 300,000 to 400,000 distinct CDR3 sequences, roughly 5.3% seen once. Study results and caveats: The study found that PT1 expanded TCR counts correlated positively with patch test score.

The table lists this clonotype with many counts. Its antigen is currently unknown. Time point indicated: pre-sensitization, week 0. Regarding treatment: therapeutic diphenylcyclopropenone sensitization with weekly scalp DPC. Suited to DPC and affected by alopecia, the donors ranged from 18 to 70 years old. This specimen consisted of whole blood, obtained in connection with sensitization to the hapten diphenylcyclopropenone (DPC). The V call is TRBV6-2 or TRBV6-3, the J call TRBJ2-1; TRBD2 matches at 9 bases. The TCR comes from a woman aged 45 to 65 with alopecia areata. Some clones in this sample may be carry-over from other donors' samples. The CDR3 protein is CASSPLGLANEQFF. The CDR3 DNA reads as TGTGCCAGCAGCCCCCTAGGACTAGCGAATGAGCAGTTCTTC.